This T cell receptor (beta chain) is from a study of Graves' ophthalmopathy and Graves' hyperthyroidism. General study points: Blood also harbored most expanded thyroid clonotypes above 0.001 frequency.

The study amplified TCR beta CDR3 regions using RNA transcripts. First-round RT-PCR with HTBI primers preceded a second-round multiplex PCR. TCRdb redid the calling of the multiplex PCR reads with MiXCR, one entry per CDR3 protein. The table includes 300,000 to 500,000 distinct CDR3 sequences, over 15% detected once. V was clipped by 4 bases and J by 3 bases, with 13 bases between them. There are 13 residues in the CDR3. The germline CDR1 and CDR2 sequences are DFQATT and SNEGSKA (reference sequence). This clonotype was seen repeatedly, ten times or more. Its antigen is still unknown. The chain couples TRBV20-1 to TRBJ2-7; D may be TRBD1 (6 bases). The receptor was derived from a woman aged 18-29 years with stable Graves' hyperthyroidism. The sequenced sample consisted of peripheral blood. The CDR3 DNA is TGCAGTGCTATACCGGGACATCTCTACGAGCAGTACTTC. Amino acid sequence: CSAIPGHLYEQYF.